This T cell receptor (beta chain) was sequenced for a study of Graves' ophthalmopathy and Graves' hyperthyroidism (dated by TCRdb to about 2018). With respect to the entire study: Stable hyperthyroidism was defined as no progression to ophthalmopathy within 18 months of follow-up. The study used TCR beta repertoire signatures to distinguish Graves' ophthalmopathy from Graves' hyperthyroidism and to predict progression to ophthalmopathy. In total, approximately 130 blood samples were TCR-sequenced: 40 to 45 ophthalmopathy, over 70 hyperthyroidism and around 17 hyperthyroidism-to-ophthalmopathy patients. To explore V-J signatures distinguishing ophthalmopathy from hyperthyroidism, a discovery set of around 97 patients (around 42 ophthalmopathy, roughly 55 stable hyperthyroidism) was enrolled. The independent validation cohort included 18 to 20 hyperthyroidism patients plus 17 patients who later progressed from hyperthyroidism to ophthalmopathy. In roughly 6 hyperthyroidism patients, T-cell repertoires of thyroid tissue and blood were compared. After sampling, hyperthyroidism patients received methimazole starting at 30 mg daily, and ophthalmopathy patients received high-dose intravenous methylprednisolone.

The hyperthyroidism patients were 18 to 65 years old and newly diagnosed, with a disease duration of less than 2 months. Anyone with other autoimmune diseases, uncontrolled infections, pregnancy or lactation was excluded from the study. Diagnosis relied on clinical symptoms, serum thyroxine, TRAb, thyroid ultrasound and orbital computed tomography. Total RNA was extracted with Trizol reagent and quality-checked on an Agilent 2100 Bioanalyzer. This clonotype occurred a few times. Its specific antigen is unknown. Base qualities were left out, and no much larger clone turns up one base away. The investigation overall reported the following: In validation, the model predicted ophthalmopathy progression with 55% to 71% sensitivity and 72.22% specificity; 12 predicted patients were CT-confirmed with GO in a median of approximately six months. No statistical method was used to predetermine the sample size, and group allocation was not hidden from the investigators. Most of the expanded thyroid clonotypes with a frequency above 0.001 were also detected in blood, and it was suggested that the thyroid immune response may be reflected by blood repertoires. In cross-validation, the 13-signature model distinguished ophthalmopathy from stable hyperthyroidism with about 87% sensitivity and 81.08% specificity, and in the test set the corresponding values were about 80% and 75%.

As encoded in the germline V gene (reference sequence), CDR1 is DFQATT while CDR2 is SNEGSKA. The CDR3 measures 14 amino acids from cysteine to phenylalanine. CDR3 DNA only is kept here, 42 bases in frame from base 1. At the junction V is shortened by 5 bases and J by 0 bases, with 13 bases in between. TCR beta CDR3 regions were amplified from RNA transcripts for repertoire sequencing. A first-round RT-PCR used HTBI primers with the Qiagen OneStep RT-PCR kit, followed by a second-round multiplex PCR, size selection and purification. Libraries were sequenced paired-end with 100 bp reads on an Illumina HiSeq2000. The study's processing was this. Reads were processed with SOAPnuke, discarding reads with adapters, uncalled bases, mean Phred below 15, or no exact constant-primer or identifier match. COPE v1.2.5 was used to merge high-quality paired reads. Unique nucleotide sequences were defined as clonotypes and aligned to IMGT TRB V, D and J references using MiTCR v1.1. The analysis was limited to V-J combinations with a frequency above 0.0001, which together covered 98% to 99.2% of repertoires. For each V-J combination, a TCR clonal expansion and chaos score was defined as the ratio of F50 clonal expansion to chaos observed in the TCRdist matrix. Welch's t-statistics and random forest were used to narrow the features down to roughly twelve V-J combinations, which were then fed into a naive Bayes classifier. The Morisita-Horn index was used to measure how similar the thyroid and blood repertoires were. TCRdb trimmed public reads at Q25 via fastp, called clones via MiXCR and kept in-frame beta chains. Every CDR3 protein is listed once, alongside the most common genes and DNA of its rows. TCRdb, not the authors, supplied the V and J calls. This sample holds around 1,200,000 distinct CDR3 sequences; about two fifths were observed only once. The top ten clones comprise 11% of the sample.

The chain links TRBV20-1 with TRBJ1-1; TRBD1 could be the D gene, as 5 bases match. The sequence derives from an adult man with Graves' hyperthyroidism. Sequenced material: peripheral blood or thyroid tissue (not recorded which). Read as DNA, the sequence is TGCAGTGCTCCGAGACAGCCAATGAACACTGAAGCTTTCTTT. Translated, this is CSAPRQPMNTEAFF.